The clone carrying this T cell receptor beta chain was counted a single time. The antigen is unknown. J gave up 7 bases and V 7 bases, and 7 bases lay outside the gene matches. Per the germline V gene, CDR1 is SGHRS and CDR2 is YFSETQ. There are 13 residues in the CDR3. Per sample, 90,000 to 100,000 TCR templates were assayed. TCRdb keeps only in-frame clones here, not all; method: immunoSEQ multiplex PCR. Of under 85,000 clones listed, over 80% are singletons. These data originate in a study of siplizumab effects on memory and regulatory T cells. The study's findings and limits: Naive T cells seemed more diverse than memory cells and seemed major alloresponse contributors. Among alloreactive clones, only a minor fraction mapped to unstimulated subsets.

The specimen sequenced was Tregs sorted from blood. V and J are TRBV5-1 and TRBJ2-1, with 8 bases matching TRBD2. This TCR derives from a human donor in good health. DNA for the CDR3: TGCGCCAGCGAGGCGGGAGGTAGGAATGAGCAGTTCTTC. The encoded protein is CASEAGGRNEQFF.